These 29 T cell receptor beta chains share one sample of origin, sequenced in a study of naive and memory T cell subsets. Two oligonucleotides, mixed equimolar, formed the beta constant-region primer covering TRBC1 and TRBC2. TCRdb re-called the UMI-ligation and nested PCR reads through MiXCR, storing one row per CDR3 protein. The data contain around 40,000 distinct CDR3 sequences, less than 15% of them singletons. Sequences were obtained from effector memory CD4+ T cells from blood. The subset here: effector memory, CD45RA- CD27-. The receptors were gathered from a human donor in good health.

This clonotype was seen only a few times. The chain has TRBV7-2 and TRBJ1-6; D unclear. V dropped 5 bases and J dropped 1 base, with 12 bases sitting between them. Germline V gives CDR1 SGHTA, CDR2 FQGNSA. CDR3 size: 16 residues. As DNA, the CDR3 is TGTGCCAGCAGCCCTACCGAGGCGTCCTATAATTCACCCCTCCACTTT. Protein: CASSPTEASYNSPLHF.

This clonotype ranks as medium-sized. The chain couples TRBV20-1 to TRBJ2-3; D is perhaps TRBD1 (6 bases). Trimming pared 6 bases from V and 2 bases from J, leaving 12 bases between. Germline CDR1 is DFQATT and CDR2 is SNEGSKA (reference sequence). CDR3 length: 13 residues. The CDR3 here is CSALDSPTDTQYF. Here the CDR3 DNA reads TGCAGTGCCCTGGACAGTCCCACAGATACGCAGTATTTT.

This clonotype was picked up a small number of times. The chain carries TRBV7-7 and TRBJ1-5; D remains ambiguous. Germline CDR1 is SSHAT and CDR2 is FNYEAQ (reference sequence). V lost 3 bases, J lost 0 bases, and 15 bases lay in between. The CDR3 runs to 17 residues. The CDR3 DNA sequence: TGTGCCAGCAGCTTGGGCAAATGGGATTATAGCAATCAGCCCCAGCATTTT. Translation: CASSLGKWDYSNQPQHF.

This clonotype was seen ten or more times. In nucleotides, the CDR3 is TGTGCCAGTATCCGGGACTACCCTACCGGGGAGCTGTTTTTT. It yields the protein CASIRDYPTGELFF. This sequence joins TRBV19 and TRBJ2-2; 7 bases are a match to TRBD2. The V gene's germline CDR1 is LNHDA and CDR2 SQIVND (reference sequence). After removal of 7 bases from V and 5 bases from J, the junction contained 7 bases not matched to a gene. The CDR3 is 14 residues long.

V is TRBV4-2 and J is TRBJ1-5, with D possibly being TRBD1 (6 bases). Germline CDR1 is LGHNA and CDR2 is YNFKEQ. The CDR3 is made up of 17 amino acids. Trimming cost V 1 base and J 0 bases, with 13 bases left between them. The CDR3 DNA follows: TGTGCCAGCAGCCAAGGAGGGGGGGTTAATAGCAATCAGCCCCAGCATTTT. The encoded protein is CASSQGGGVNSNQPQHF.

This clonotype came up many times. J is TRBJ2-3 and V is TRBV18; the match to TRBD1 covers 8 bases. Germline values: CDR1 KGHSH, CDR2 LQKENI. CDR3 length equals 15 residues. The ends lost 3 bases at V and 6 bases at J; junction bases unmatched: 8. The CDR3 nucleotides read TGTGCCAGCTCACCGGGGAGGACAGGGACCGATACGCAGTATTTT. The encoded protein is CASSPGRTGTDTQYF. The full variable domain, its missing parts supplied by reference TRBV18 and TRBJ2-3, is NAGVMQNPRHLVRRRGQEARLRCSPMKGHSHVYWYRQLPEEGLKFMVYLQKENIIDESGMPKERFSAEFPKEGPSILRIQQVVRGDSAAYFCASSPGRTGTDTQYFGPGTRLTVL.

The chain carries TRBV20-1 and TRBJ2-1; 12 positions agree with TRBD2. This CDR3 has 18 amino acids. V lost 3 bases to trimming and J lost 2 bases; unmatched junction nucleotides: 11. Germline CDR1 is DFQATT and CDR2 is SNEGSKA (reference sequence). CDR3 sequence: CSARDAQTSGRTYNEQFF. The CDR3 region has the DNA TGCAGTGCTAGGGACGCCCAGACTAGCGGGAGAACCTACAATGAGCAGTTCTTC.

Relative to its sample, this clonotype is medium-sized. V is TRBV5-1 and J is TRBJ2-3; 14 bases agree with TRBD2. The CDR3 spans 17 residues. The germline gives CDR1 SGHRS, CDR2 YFSETQ. Germline trimming cut 4 bases from V and 7 bases from J; bases unmatched to any gene: 11. CDR3 bases: TGCGCCAGCAGCACGGACGGACTAGCGGGAGGCTGGAATACGCAGTATTTT. This translates into CASSTDGLAGGWNTQYF. The complete variable domain, with remaining parts taken from reference TRBV5-1 and TRBJ2-3, reads KAGVTQTPRYLIKTRGQQVTLSCSPISGHRSVSWYQQTPGQGLQFLFEYFSETQRNKGNFPGRFSGRQFSNSRSEMNVSTLELGDSALYLCASSTDGLAGGWNTQYFGPGTRLTVL.

This sequence joins TRBV4-2 and TRBJ1-5; D is undetermined. The CDR3 extends over 17 amino acids. CDR1 and CDR2 from the germline V gene are LGHNA and YNFKEQ. V lost 3 bases, J lost 2 bases, and 17 bases lay in between. The CDR3 spells CASSQVEQPFGNQPQHF. The CDR3 DNA reads TGTGCCAGCAGCCAGGTCGAACAACCCTTTGGCAATCAGCCCCAGCATTTT.

This clonotype has ten or more counts. The chain combines TRBV30 with TRBJ2-1, with D uncertain. The length of the CDR3 is 12 residues. Germline V gene sequence: CDR1 GTSNPN, CDR2 SVGIG (reference sequence). V was pared by 8 bases and J by 4 bases, with 12 bases between. The CDR3 loop is CAVVTGYNEQFF. The DNA for the CDR3 is TGTGCCGTAGTCACCGGTTACAATGAGCAGTTCTTC.

This clonotype was detected many times. In nucleotides, the CDR3 is TGTGCCAGCAGCCCCTGGGACAGGGAGGCAGATACGCAGTATTTT. It specifies CASSPWDREADTQYF. The chain uses TRBV7-2 and TRBJ2-3; 9 bases align to TRBD1. The junction had 7 bases not matched to a gene; V was cut back by 5 bases and J by 4 bases. From germline, CDR1 is SGHTA and CDR2 FQGNSA. The CDR3 spans 15 residues.

This clonotype was counted between two and nine times. The chain carries TRBV6-6 and TRBJ2-1; 10 bases fit TRBD2. Germline assignment: CDR1 MNHNY and CDR2 SVGAGI (reference sequence). V gave up 6 bases and J gave up 8 bases; unmatched junction bases: 10. The CDR3 sequence is 15 residues long. The DNA of the CDR3 is TGTGCCAGCAGGACCAGCGGGAGGGCCATCGATGAGCAGTTCTTC. Protein: CASRTSGRAIDEQFF.

This clonotype was detected ten times or more. The chain joins TRBV27 to TRBJ2-7; a weak D match, TRBD1 (6 bases). V lost 2 bases, J lost 4 bases, and 9 bases lay in between. The germline CDR1 and CDR2 sequences are MNHEY and SMNVEV (reference sequence). The length of the CDR3 is 13 residues. CDR3 in amino acids: CASSLQGRYEQYF. The CDR3, as DNA: TGTGCCAGCAGTTTACAGGGGAGATACGAGCAGTACTTC.

This clonotype showed up many times. The genes are TRBV7-9 and TRBJ2-3; the D gene is possibly TRBD1 (6 bases). Germline-derived CDR1 and CDR2 are SEHNR and FQNEAQ (reference sequence). V gave up 5 bases and J gave up 10 bases, with 10 bases separating them. The CDR3 extends over 11 amino acids. The CDR3 nucleotides read TGTGCCAGCAGCAGTCAGGGGCCGCAGTATTTT. This gives the protein CASSSQGPQYF. Full variable domain (rest looked up from reference TRBV7-9 and TRBJ2-3): DTGVSQNPRHKITKRGQNVTFRCDPISEHNRLYWYRQTLGQGPEFLTYFQNEAQLEKSRLLSDRFSAERPKGSFSTLEIQRTEQGDSAMYLCASSSQGPQYFGPGTRLTVL.

This chain links TRBV6-6 with TRBJ1-5; D ambiguous. Germline CDR1 reads MNHNY; CDR2 reads SVGAGI (reference sequence). Trimming removed 0 bases at V and 7 bases at J, with 10 bases between. This CDR3 region has 14 residues. The CDR3 region has the DNA TGTGCCAGCAGTTACTCAACGGGGAACCAGCCCCAGCATTTT. It codes for CASSYSTGNQPQHF.

This clonotype was observed a few times. The V and J genes are TRBV2 and TRBJ1-5; D is perhaps TRBD1 (5 bases). Between the trimmed V and J ends, which lost 7 bases and 2 bases, there was a span of 9 bases. The CDR3 is made up of 13 amino acids. Per germline, CDR1 SNHLY and CDR2 FYNNEI. The DNA of the CDR3 is TGTGCCAGCAAGGGGACCGGCAATCAGCCCCAGCATTTT. Translation gives CASKGTGNQPQHF.

This clonotype was detected only a few times. This chain links TRBV7-8 with TRBJ1-3, with a weak D call TRBD1 (5 bases). V was clipped by 1 base and J by 1 base, with 20 bases between them. Germline V gene data show CDR1 as SGHVS and CDR2 as FQNEAQ. The length of the CDR3 is 19 residues. CDR3 in amino acids: CASSLVRPGRRGSGNTIYF. Written as DNA, the CDR3 is TGTGCCAGCAGCTTAGTAAGACCAGGACGACGGGGGTCTGGAAACACCATATATTTT. The full variable domain, its missing parts supplied by reference TRBV7-8 and TRBJ1-3, is GAGVSQSPRYKVAKRGQDVALRCDPISGHVSLFWYQQALGQGPEFLTYFQNEAQLDKSGLPSDRFFAERPEGSVSTLKIQRTQQEDSAVYLCASSLVRPGRRGSGNTIYFGEGSWLTVV.

This clonotype was observed a few times. This rearrangement joins TRBV5-1 to TRBJ2-3; D may be TRBD2 (7 bases). CDR3 length: 17 residues. The germline CDR1 and CDR2 sequences are SGHRS and YFSETQ. Trimming left V 4 bases short and J 0 bases short, with 18 bases between. The CDR3 here is CASSPRGAGASTDTQYF. CDR3 DNA: TGCGCCAGCAGCCCGAGGGGGGCGGGAGCAAGCACAGATACGCAGTATTTT. The whole variable domain, filled in from reference TRBV5-1 and TRBJ2-3, reads KAGVTQTPRYLIKTRGQQVTLSCSPISGHRSVSWYQQTPGQGLQFLFEYFSETQRNKGNFPGRFSGRQFSNSRSEMNVSTLELGDSALYLCASSPRGAGASTDTQYFGPGTRLTVL.

This clonotype has a count of ten or more. This chain uses TRBV20-1 with TRBJ2-2; D might be TRBD1 (5 bases). Germline lookup yields CDR1 DFQATT and CDR2 SNEGSKA (reference sequence). The CDR3 contains 14 residues. Trimming shortened V by 2 bases and J by 4 bases, and 11 bases separated the two germline ends. CDR3 coding DNA: TGCAGTGCTAGATCGATAGACAGCACCGGGGAGCTGTTTTTT. This encodes CSARSIDSTGELFF.

The chain recombines TRBV5-1 with TRBJ1-1; D remains unclear. Germline V gene data show CDR1 as SGHRS and CDR2 as YFSETQ. The ends were cut back, 4 bases at V and 2 bases at J, with 15 bases in the middle. This CDR3 comprises 15 residues. CDR3 sequence: CASSPLGGSNTEAFF. For the CDR3, the DNA is TGCGCCAGCAGCCCTTTGGGCGGCTCAAACACTGAAGCTTTCTTT.

The chain is built from TRBV5-1 and TRBJ1-6; 7 nucleotides agree with TRBD1. The length of the CDR3 is 16 residues. Germline assignment: CDR1 SGHRS and CDR2 YFSETQ. With 3 bases clipped from V and 10 bases from J, the junction kept 13 bases outside the gene matches. The CDR3: CASSSEVGQDRSPLHF. In DNA form, the CDR3 reads TGCGCCAGCAGCTCAGAAGTCGGACAGGATCGGTCACCCCTCCACTTT.

This clonotype was seen at least ten times. The chain has TRBV6-6 and TRBJ2-5, with 12 bases aligning to TRBD1. The J segment lost 4 bases and the V segment lost 3 bases, leaving 9 bases of the junction unmatched. Germline values: CDR1 MNHNY, CDR2 SVGAGI (reference sequence). This CDR3 comprises 17 residues. The CDR3 is CASSYTGTGGSRETQYF. For the CDR3, the DNA is TGTGCCAGCAGTTATACCGGGACAGGGGGCTCTCGAGAGACCCAGTACTTC.

This clonotype was detected only a few times. The chain couples TRBV28 to TRBJ2-2, with D perhaps TRBD2 (6 bases). V gave up 8 bases and J gave up 7 bases, with 20 bases separating them. CDR1 is MDHEN and CDR2 is SYDVKM in the germline V gene. This CDR3 region has 15 residues. CDR3 loop: CASATVGLRSGELFF. The CDR3 DNA follows: TGTGCCAGCGCAACGGTGGGACTGCGAAGCGGGGAGCTGTTTTTT. Together with reference TRBV28 and TRBJ2-2, the CDR3 gives the full variable domain: DVKVTQSSRYLVKRTGEKVFLECVQDMDHENMFWYRQDPGLGLRLIYFSYDVKMKEKGDIPEGYSVSREKKERFSLILESASTNQTSMYLCASATVGLRSGELFFGEGSRLTVL.

V and J are TRBV20-1 and TRBJ2-7, with D possibly matching TRBD2 (5 bases). Trimming cost V 2 bases and J 5 bases, with 16 bases left between them. Looked up from germline, CDR1 is DFQATT and CDR2 is SNEGSKA (reference sequence). The CDR3 has 14 residues. The CDR3 loop is CSARSATRGDEQYF. CDR3 nucleotide sequence: TGCAGTGCTAGATCGGCGACCCGGGGAGACGAGCAGTACTTC.

This clonotype showed up many times. The chain is built from TRBV30 and TRBJ2-6; maybe TRBD1 (6 bases). The CDR3 loop spans 16 amino acids. The germline V gene has CDR1 GTSNPN and CDR2 SVGIG (reference sequence). The V end lost 2 bases, the J end lost 0 bases, and 11 bases lay between the germline ends. CDR3 amino acids: CAWSRDILSGANVLTF. The CDR3 coding sequence is TGTGCCTGGAGTCGGGACATTCTCTCTGGGGCCAACGTCCTGACTTTC.

The V gene is TRBV19, the J gene TRBJ2-7, with a possible D match to TRBD1 (6 bases). Trimming stripped 3 bases from V and 3 bases from J, with 12 bases between. The CDR3 runs 14 residues. From germline, CDR1 is LNHDA and CDR2 SQIVND (reference sequence). CDR3 residues: CASSILDSGYEQYF. Written as DNA, the CDR3 is TGTGCCAGTAGTATCCTGGACAGTGGCTACGAGCAGTACTTC.

There are a few counts of this clonotype. The V gene is TRBV7-9, the J gene TRBJ2-2; 14 nucleotides line up with TRBD2. The V gene's germline CDR1 is SEHNR and CDR2 FQNEAQ (reference sequence). The CDR3 is 17 amino acids. V gave up 5 bases and J gave up 4 bases; unmatched junction bases: 6. The CDR3 sequence: CASSPGLAGVGTGELFF. The DNA for the CDR3 is TGTGCCAGCAGCCCGGGACTAGCGGGAGTCGGCACCGGGGAGCTGTTTTTT.

Ten or more counts support this clonotype. The J gene is TRBJ2-2, the V gene TRBV10-2; tentative D call: TRBD1 (6 bases). The CDR3 covers 14 residues. The V gene lost 6 bases and the J gene lost 1 base, with 9 bases spanning the gap. CDR1 and CDR2 from the germline V gene are WSHSY and SAAADI. CDR3 region: CASRTTGNTGELFF. For the CDR3, the DNA is TGCGCCAGCAGGACGACAGGGAACACCGGGGAGCTGTTTTTT.

This clonotype is medium-sized within its sample. V gene TRBV6-6 combines with J gene TRBJ1-3; TRBD1 might be the D (6 bases). The CDR3 is 15 residues long. V lost 3 bases and J lost 2, with 11 bases in between. Germline values: CDR1 MNHNY, CDR2 SVGAGI (reference sequence). In DNA form, the CDR3 reads TGTGCCAGCAGTTATGGTGGGGGCACTGGAAACACCATATATTTT. It specifies CASSYGGGTGNTIYF.